This T cell receptor (beta chain) comes out of a study of T cell responses to AZD1222 COVID-19 vaccine (dated by TCRdb to the early 2020s). In terms of the full investigation: AZD1222 recipients whose second dose came at about 4 weeks and those whose second dose came at about 12 weeks were combined into one group, since spike-specific TCR depth and breadth did not differ between the two schedules. A total of over 230 trial participants underwent TCR sequencing, of whom 200 to 220 had received two doses of AZD1222 and about 25 had received two doses of the MenACWY control vaccine. Trial participants were enrolled into age subgroups of 18-55, 56-69 and 70-plus years, which contained about 160, 30 and 59 TCR-sequenced participants, respectively.

The sample's time point label is to be understood as: baseline before first vaccination. Samples from vaccinated people were obtained from the UK trials COV001 and COV002, which included a single-blind randomized controlled phase 2/3 trial of AZD1222 (ChAdOx1 nCoV-19) in healthy adults. Trial participant PBMC samples were collected at day 0 and day 28 after the second dose for TCRbeta chain sequencing. As to this clone: Its cognate antigen has yet to be identified. Per-base qualities were not stored, and no clone one base away is much larger.

The CDR3 regions of human TCRbeta chains were analyzed by immunosequencing. On the authors' methods: Repertoire TCRs were checked for matches against a reference library of SARS-CoV-2-specific TCRs that had been generated using the MIRA antigen-specificity platform. Breadth was defined as the fraction of unique TCRs that were SARS-CoV-2-associated. Depth was defined as the fraction of total T cells that were SARS-CoV-2-associated. Using the MIRA data, every spike-specific TCR was mapped to the spike region that the TCR reacted to and assigned to either a CD4 or a CD8 class. Log10-transformed breadth and depth values were compared by one-way ANOVA with Sidak's multiple comparisons tests. TCRdb took over this immuneACCESS table, retaining in-frame rearrangements with V and J assigned. Such tables are incomplete; in checked studies, under half of the missing clones stem from an unresolved V gene, and the remainder is unexplained. That table is the source of V, J and clone size, and D and trimming were worked out from the DNA. For this sample the table gives around 100,000 clones, of which 87% were detected only once. Less than 20% of the sample belongs to the ten largest clones.

Study-level results and caveats: Conclusions about previously exposed vaccinees are limited because only a handful of AZD1222 recipients were SARS-CoV-2 seropositive at baseline. After two AZD1222 doses, both the breadth and the depth of spike-specific TCRs were significantly higher than at day 0 and than in MenACWY recipients. The 56-69-year group was small, and its depth increase did not reach significance, likely because of low power. Reportedly, almost half of the unique spike-specific TCRs recognized epitopes lying outside the regions that are mutated in the B.1.351 and B.1.1.7 variants. Participants were mostly white British and included more females than males, and it was suggested by the authors that clonal diversity may have been underestimated. The vaccine-associated CD4 TCRs covered the entire spike protein, and the dominant responses fell in regions 160-218 and 743-854. Because no day 14 peak-response samples were available, repertoires were characterized only after the peak T cell response.

Measured from the cysteine to the phenylalanine, the CDR3 is 15 residues long. Only CDR3 DNA is held: 45 bases, read in frame from base 1. The V end gives up 4 bases and the J end 2 bases, leaving 6 bases in the junction not matched to a gene. As encoded in the germline V gene, CDR1 is SGHTA while CDR2 is FQGNSA. The sequencing used peripheral blood, collected on day 0 of AZD1222 vaccination. The rearrangement combines TRBV7-2 with TRBJ2-7; 9 central nucleotides agree with TRBD2. This TCR was recovered from an adult in good health. CDR3 loop: CASSSPGLATYEQYF. The DNA reads TGTGCCAGCAGCTCACCGGGACTAGCTACCTACGAGCAGTACTTC.